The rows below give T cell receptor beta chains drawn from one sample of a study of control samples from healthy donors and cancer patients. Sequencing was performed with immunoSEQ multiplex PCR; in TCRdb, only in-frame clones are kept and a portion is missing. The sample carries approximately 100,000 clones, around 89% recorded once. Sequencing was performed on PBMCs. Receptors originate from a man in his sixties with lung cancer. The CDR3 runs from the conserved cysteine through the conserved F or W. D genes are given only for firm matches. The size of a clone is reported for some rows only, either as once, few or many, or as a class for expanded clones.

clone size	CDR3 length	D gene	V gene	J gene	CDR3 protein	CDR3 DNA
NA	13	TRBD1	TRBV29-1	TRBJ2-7	CSAETGQSYEQYF	TGCAGCGCAGAAACGGGACAGTCCTACGAGCAGTACTTC
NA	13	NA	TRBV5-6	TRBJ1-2	CASSLRRGQGYTF	TGTGCCAGCAGCTTGAGACGGGGTCAAGGCTACACCTTC
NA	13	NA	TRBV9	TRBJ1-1	CASSVDRNTEAFF	TGTGCCAGCAGCGTAGACAGGAACACTGAAGCTTTCTTT
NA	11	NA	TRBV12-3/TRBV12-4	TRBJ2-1	CASSFKGGQFF	TGTGCCAGCAGTTTTAAGGGTGGGCAGTTCTTC
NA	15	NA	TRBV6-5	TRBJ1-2	CASSYKTFGGNGYTF	TGTGCCAGCAGTTACAAAACATTCGGAGGGAATGGCTACACCTTC
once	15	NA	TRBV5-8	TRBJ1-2	CASSLGQRMNYGYTF	TGTGCCAGCAGCTTGGGACAGAGGATGAACTATGGCTACACCTTC
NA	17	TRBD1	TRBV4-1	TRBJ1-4	CASSQTGTGGRSEKLFF	TGCGCCAGCAGCCAGACAGGGACAGGGGGCCGGAGTGAAAAACTGTTTTTT
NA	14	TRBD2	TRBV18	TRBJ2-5	CASSPGTSGETQYF	TGTGCCAGCTCGCCTGGGACTAGCGGAGAGACCCAGTACTTC
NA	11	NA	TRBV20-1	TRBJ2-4	CSARDMPFQYF	TGCAGTGCTAGAGATATGCCATTCCAGTACTTC
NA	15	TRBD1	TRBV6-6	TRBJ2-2	CASHHRDRGGGELFF	TGTGCCAGCCATCACCGGGACAGGGGCGGCGGGGAGCTGTTTTTT
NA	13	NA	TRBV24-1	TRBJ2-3	CATSVGGADTQYF	TGTGCCACCAGTGTTGGGGGCGCAGATACGCAGTATTTT
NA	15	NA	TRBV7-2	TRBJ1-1	CASSLSQAWNTEAFF	TGTGCCAGCAGCTTAAGTCAGGCGTGGAACACTGAAGCTTTCTTT
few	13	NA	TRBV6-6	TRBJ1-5	CASSPNRDQPQHF	TGTGCCAGCAGCCCCAACAGGGACCAGCCCCAGCATTTT
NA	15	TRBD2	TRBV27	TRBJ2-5	CASSLWGGDEETQYF	TGTGCCAGCAGTTTATGGGGAGGGGATGAAGAGACCCAGTACTTC
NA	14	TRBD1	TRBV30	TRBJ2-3	CAWSVGTGGGAQYF	TGTGCCTGGAGTGTAGGGACAGGGGGCGGTGCGCAGTATTTT
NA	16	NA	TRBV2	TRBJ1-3	CASRKQGSPGGNTIYF	TGTGCCAGCAGAAAGCAGGGTTCCCCCGGGGGAAACACCATATATTTT
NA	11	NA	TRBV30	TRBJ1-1	CAWGEGTEAFF	TGTGCCTGGGGCGAGGGGACTGAAGCTTTCTTT
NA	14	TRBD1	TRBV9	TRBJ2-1	CASGIPTGTHEQFF	TGTGCCAGCGGGATCCCGACAGGGACCCATGAGCAGTTCTTC
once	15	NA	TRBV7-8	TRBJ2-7	CASSLLQQGRYEQYF	TGTGCCAGCAGCTTACTCCAACAGGGACGCTACGAGCAGTACTTC
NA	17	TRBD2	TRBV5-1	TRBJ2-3	CASSLGFGGSSTDTQYF	TGCGCCAGCAGCTTGGGATTCGGGGGGTCTAGCACAGATACGCAGTATTTT
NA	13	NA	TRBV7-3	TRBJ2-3	CASSSPGADTQYF	TGTGCCAGCAGCTCACCCGGAGCAGATACGCAGTATTTT
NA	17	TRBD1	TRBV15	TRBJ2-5	CATSRDRGTGGVETQYF	TGTGCCACCAGCAGAGATCGGGGGACAGGGGGCGTGGAGACCCAGTACTTC
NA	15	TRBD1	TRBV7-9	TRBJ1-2	CASSLGTGGGYGYTF	TGTGCCAGCAGCCTGGGGACAGGGGGAGGCTATGGCTACACCTTC
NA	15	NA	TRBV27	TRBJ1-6	CASSLEGSHNSPLHF	TGTGCCAGCAGTTTAGAGGGAAGTCACAATTCACCCCTCCACTTT
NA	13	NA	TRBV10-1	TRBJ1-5	CASSPIEGAPQHF	TGCGCCAGCAGCCCTATCGAAGGGGCACCCCAGCATTTT
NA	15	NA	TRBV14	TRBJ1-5	CASSPARESNQPQHF	TGTGCCAGCAGCCCCGCACGGGAGAGCAATCAGCCCCAGCATTTT
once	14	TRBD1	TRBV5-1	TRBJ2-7	CASSPGTDSYEQYF	TGCGCCAGCAGCCCCGGGACAGACTCATACGAGCAGTACTTC